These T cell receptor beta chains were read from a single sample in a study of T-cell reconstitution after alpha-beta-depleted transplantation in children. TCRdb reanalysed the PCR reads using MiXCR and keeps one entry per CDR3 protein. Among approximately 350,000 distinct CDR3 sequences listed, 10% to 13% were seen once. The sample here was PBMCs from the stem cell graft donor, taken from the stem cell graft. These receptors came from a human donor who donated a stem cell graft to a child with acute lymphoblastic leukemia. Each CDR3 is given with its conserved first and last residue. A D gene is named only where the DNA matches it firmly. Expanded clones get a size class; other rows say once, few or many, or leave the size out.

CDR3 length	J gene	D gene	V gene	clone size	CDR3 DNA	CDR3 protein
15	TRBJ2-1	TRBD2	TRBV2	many	TGTGCCAGCAGCAAGACTAGCGGGACTAACAATGAGCAGTTCTTC	CASSKTSGTNNEQFF
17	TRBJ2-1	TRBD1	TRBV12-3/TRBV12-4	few	TGTGCCAGCAGTTTAATCCTGGGGACAGGGGAGTTTGGTGAGCAGTTCTTC	CASSLILGTGEFGEQFF
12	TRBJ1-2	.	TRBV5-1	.	TGCGCCAGCGCACCTCCGGGCTATGGCTACACCTTC	CASAPPGYGYTF
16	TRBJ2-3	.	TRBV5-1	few	TGCGCCAGCAGCTACTTCGGGGGCGGCCGCACAGATACGCAGTATTTT	CASSYFGGGRTDTQYF
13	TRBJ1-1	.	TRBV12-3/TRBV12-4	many	TGTGCCAGCAGGGCTGACGGGAACACTGAAGCTTTCTTT	CASRADGNTEAFF
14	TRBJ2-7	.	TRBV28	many	TGTGCCAGCAGTTTATTGGGGGAGGTCTACGAGCAGTACTTC	CASSLLGEVYEQYF
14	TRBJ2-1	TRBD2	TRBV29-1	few	TGCAGCGTTGAAGATCCCCTAGCGGGGAATGAGCAGTTCTTC	CSVEDPLAGNEQFF
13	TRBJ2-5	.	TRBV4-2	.	TGTGCCAGCAGCCTTACCATGGGGGAGACCCAGTACTTC	CASSLTMGETQYF
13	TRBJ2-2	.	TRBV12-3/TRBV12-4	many	TGTGCCAGCACCTTCTTCATAAGTGGGGAGCTGTTTTTT	CASTFFISGELFF
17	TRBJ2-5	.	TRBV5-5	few	TGTGCCAGCAGCTTGGACCTCAGGGGAGGGAAGTCAGAGACCCAGTACTTC	CASSLDLRGGKSETQYF
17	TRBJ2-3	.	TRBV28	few	TGTGCCAGCAGCCCTATACAGGGAAGGTATGATTCGGATACGCAGTATTTT	CASSPIQGRYDSDTQYF
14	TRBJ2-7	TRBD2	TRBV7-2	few	TGTGCCAGCAGCTTCTACGGGGGGACCTACGAGCAGTACTTC	CASSFYGGTYEQYF
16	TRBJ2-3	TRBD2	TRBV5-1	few	TGCGCCAGCAGCCTACCTAGCGGGGGGAGCACAGATACGCAGTATTTT	CASSLPSGGSTDTQYF
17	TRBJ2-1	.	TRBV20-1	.	TGCAGTGCTAGAGATCTGGTGGGAGTGCGGACCTACAATGAGCAGTTCTTC	CSARDLVGVRTYNEQFF
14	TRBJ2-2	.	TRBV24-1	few	TGTGCCACCAAGGATGGCGGAGCCACCGGGGAGCTGTTTTTT	CATKDGGATGELFF
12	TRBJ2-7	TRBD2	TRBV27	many	TGTGCCAGCAGTTTAGCGGGGGGCGAGCAGTACTTC	CASSLAGGEQYF
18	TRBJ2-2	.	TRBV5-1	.	TGCGCCAGCAGCGGGAACCCCAGGGTTGGCTCGAACACCGGGGAGCTGTTTTTT	CASSGNPRVGSNTGELFF
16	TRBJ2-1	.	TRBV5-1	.	TGCGCCAGCAGCTTGGCCCCCGGAGGGAGGGGGAATGAGCAGTTCTTC	CASSLAPGGRGNEQFF
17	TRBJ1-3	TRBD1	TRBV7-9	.	TGTGCCAGCAGCGCAACCCCGGGACAGGGATCTGGAAACACCATATATTTT	CASSATPGQGSGNTIYF
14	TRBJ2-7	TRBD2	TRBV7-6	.	TGTGCCAGCAGCTTAGGCGGGGGGAACAGCGAGCAGTACTTC	CASSLGGGNSEQYF
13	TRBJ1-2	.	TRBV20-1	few	TGCAGTGCTAGACAGGGTTCGAACTATGGCTACACCTTC	CSARQGSNYGYTF
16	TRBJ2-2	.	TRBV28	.	TGTGCCAGCAGCGACTATTGGGGCGAGGGACCCGGGGAGCTGTTTTTT	CASSDYWGEGPGELFF
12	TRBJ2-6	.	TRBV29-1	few	TGCAGCGTTGAGGAGCCTTCTAACGTCCTGACTTTC	CSVEEPSNVLTF
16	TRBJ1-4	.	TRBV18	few	TGTGCCAGCTCACCGCTTCCCCGGGCGGCTAATGAAAAACTGTTTTTT	CASSPLPRAANEKLFF
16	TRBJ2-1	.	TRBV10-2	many	TGCGCCAGCAGTGAGGGAGCGGGCAGCTCCTACAATGAGCAGTTCTTC	CASSEGAGSSYNEQFF
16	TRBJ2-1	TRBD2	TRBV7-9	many	TGTGCCAGCAGCTTAGCGCTAGCGGGAGTTTTAGCTGAGCAGTTCTTC	CASSLALAGVLAEQFF
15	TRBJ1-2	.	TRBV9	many	TGTGCCAGCAGCGTAGAAAAGGATACTAACTATGGCTACACCTTC	CASSVEKDTNYGYTF
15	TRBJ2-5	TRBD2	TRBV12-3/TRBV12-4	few	TGTGCCAGCAGTTTTAGCGGGAGGACCCAAGAGACCCAGTACTTC	CASSFSGRTQETQYF
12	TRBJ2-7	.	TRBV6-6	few	TGTGCCAGCAGTTACTCGGCTGACGAGCAGTACTTC	CASSYSADEQYF
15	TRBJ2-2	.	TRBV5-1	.	TGCGCCAGCAGCGACTGGGACTCGAACACCGGGGAGCTGTTTTTT	CASSDWDSNTGELFF
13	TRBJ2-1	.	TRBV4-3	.	TGCGCCAGCAGCCAAGATCTAGGGAATGAGCAGTTCTTC	CASSQDLGNEQFF
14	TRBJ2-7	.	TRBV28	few	TGTGCCAGCAGTTTAGGCAGGGGAGACTACGAGCAGTACTTC	CASSLGRGDYEQYF
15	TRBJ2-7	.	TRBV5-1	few	TGCGCCAGCAGCCATACAGGTGATACCTCCTACGAGCAGTACTTC	CASSHTGDTSYEQYF
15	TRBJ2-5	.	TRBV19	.	TGTGCCAGTAGTATACACGACAGGAGGCAAGAGACCCAGTACTTC	CASSIHDRRQETQYF
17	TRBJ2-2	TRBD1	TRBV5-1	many	TGCGCCAGCAGCGAGCTGGACAGGATCCCTCTTCACGGGGAGCTGTTTTTT	CASSELDRIPLHGELFF
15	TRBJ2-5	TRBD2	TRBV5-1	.	TGCGCCAGCAGTAAGGGAGGGAGAAGTCCAGAGACCCAGTGCTTC	CASSKGGRSPETQCF
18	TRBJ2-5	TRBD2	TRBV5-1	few	TGCGCCAGCAGCTTGAGATCTGCGGGAGCCACGAGAGCAGAGACCCAGTACTTC	CASSLRSAGATRAETQYF
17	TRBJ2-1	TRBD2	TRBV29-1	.	TGCAGCGTTGAAGATCTTGGGACTAGCGGGACCTACAATGAGCAGTTCTTC	CSVEDLGTSGTYNEQFF
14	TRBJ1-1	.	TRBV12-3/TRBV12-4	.	TGTGCCAGCAGTATAAAGACCGTGAACACTGAAGCTTTCTTT	CASSIKTVNTEAFF
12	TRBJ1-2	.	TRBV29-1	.	TGCAGCGTTGGCGCAGGGGACTATGGCTACACCTTC	CSVGAGDYGYTF
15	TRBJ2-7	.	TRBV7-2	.	TGTGCCAGCAGCTTAGTGGGTCTAGCCAACTACGAGCAGTACTTC	CASSLVGLANYEQYF
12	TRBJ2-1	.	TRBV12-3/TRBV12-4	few	TGTGCCAGCAGTCTATCCCCCCCGGAGCAGTTCTTC	CASSLSPPEQFF
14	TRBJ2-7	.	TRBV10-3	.	TGTGCCATCAGCTTCCACGAGAACTCCTACGAGCAGTACTTC	CAISFHENSYEQYF
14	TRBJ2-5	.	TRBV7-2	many	TGTGCCAGCAGCCCTTACTCGAAGGGGGAGACCCAGTACTTC	CASSPYSKGETQYF
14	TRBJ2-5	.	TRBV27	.	TGTGCCAGCAGTCTTATGGGACAACCGGAGACCCAGTACTTC	CASSLMGQPETQYF
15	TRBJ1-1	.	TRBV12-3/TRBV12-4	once	TGTGCCAGCAGCTATGGGACACCAGTGAACACTGAAGCTTTCTTT	CASSYGTPVNTEAFF
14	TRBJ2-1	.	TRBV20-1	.	TGCAGTGCTAGGGCGGAGCGTAGGTACAATGAGCAGTTCTTC	CSARAERRYNEQFF
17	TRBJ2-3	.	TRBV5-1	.	TGCGCCAGCAGCCTCACAGGGAGCCCTTGGGGCGGAGATACGCAGTATTTT	CASSLTGSPWGGDTQYF
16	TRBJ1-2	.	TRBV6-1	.	TGTGCCAGCAGTGAAGGTCCCGGGGTTGGGGTAAGAGGCTACACCTTC	CASSEGPGVGVRGYTF
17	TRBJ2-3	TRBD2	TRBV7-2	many	TGTGCCAGCAGCGCCGGTAGCGGGAGGGCGAGGAGGGATACGCAGTATTTT	CASSAGSGRARRDTQYF
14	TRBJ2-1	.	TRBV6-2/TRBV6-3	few	TGTGCCAGCATCATGGGACCTTACTACAATGAGCAGTTCTTC	CASIMGPYYNEQFF
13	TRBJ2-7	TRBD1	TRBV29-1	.	TGCAGCGCAGCGGGACAGGGGGCTTACGAGCAGTACTTC	CSAAGQGAYEQYF
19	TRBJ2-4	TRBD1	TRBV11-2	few	TGTGCCAGCAGCTCCTCCGGGACAGTAGTCCATTTAGCCAAAAACATTCAGTACTTC	CASSSSGTVVHLAKNIQYF
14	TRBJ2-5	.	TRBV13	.	TGTGCCAGCAGCTCAAGCAGACAGGGAGGGACCCAGTACTTC	CASSSSRQGGTQYF
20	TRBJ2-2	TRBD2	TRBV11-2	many	TGTGCCAGCAGCTTAGTTCGGTTCGCTAGCGGCACGAGGTGGACCGGGGAGCTGTTTTTT	CASSLVRFASGTRWTGELFF
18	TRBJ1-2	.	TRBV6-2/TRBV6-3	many	TGTGCCAGCAGTTACTCCAGGGCGATCGACGCGAATGGCTATGGCTACACCTTC	CASSYSRAIDANGYGYTF
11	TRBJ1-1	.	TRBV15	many	TGTGCCACCAGCTGGGACACTGAAGCTTTCTTT	CATSWDTEAFF
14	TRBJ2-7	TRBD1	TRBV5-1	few	TGCGCCAGCAGCCGTCGACAGGGGGCTTACGAGCAGTACTTC	CASSRRQGAYEQYF
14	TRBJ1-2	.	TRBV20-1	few	TGCAGTGCTAGAGATCCAAGGGGAGGGTTCGGCTACACCTTC	CSARDPRGGFGYTF